The 3 T cell receptor beta chains below were found in one sample sequenced in a study of blood T cell repertoires in COVID-19. Profiled with immunoSEQ multiplex PCR; TCRdb holds only in-frame clones, not every one. The sample has hundreds of thousands of clones; roughly 89% are singletons. Sequencing input: peripheral blood. The receptors here all came from a young woman with active or convalescent COVID-19.

This clone was recorded once. The rearrangement joins TRBV7-9 to TRBJ1-5, with a weak D call TRBD1 (6 bases). CDR3 length: 13 amino acids. Germline CDR1 reads SEHNR; CDR2 reads FQNEAQ (reference sequence). V was clipped by 4 bases and J by 11 bases, with 15 bases between them. The DNA for the CDR3 is TGTGCCAGCAGCTCAGGGGTTACCGGGGCCCAGCATTTT. Protein product: CASSSGVTGAQHF.

The rearrangement joins TRBV6-1 to TRBJ1-1; 8 bases fit TRBD1. V shed 1 base and J 2 bases; nucleotides not matched to a gene: 6. Germline CDR1 is MNHNS and CDR2 is SASEGT. The CDR3 spans 16 residues. The CDR3 reads CASSEVLGQGNTEAFF. The CDR3 bases are TGTGCCAGCAGTGAAGTCTTAGGACAGGGTAACACTGAAGCTTTCTTT.

J is TRBJ2-3 and V is TRBV6-2 or TRBV6-3, with D possibly matching TRBD2 (6 bases). V lost 3 bases to trimming and J lost 1 base, with 11 bases between them. Germline CDR1 and CDR2: MNHEY and SVGEGT. CDR3 length equals 15 residues. The DNA for the CDR3 is TGTGCCAGCAGTTATTATCCTAGCGGCACAGATACGCAGTATTTT. The encoded protein is CASSYYPSGTDTQYF.